One sample yielded the 16 T cell receptor beta chains listed below, sequenced in a study of T cell responses to AZD1222 COVID-19 vaccine. Assay used: immunoSEQ multiplex PCR; TCRdb lists only in-frame clones, some missing. The sample has approximately 89,000 clones, about 88% seen once; the top ten hold about 14%. The sequencing here drew on peripheral blood, taken on day 0 of AZD1222 vaccination. All receptors come from an adult in good health.

The chain links TRBV10-2 to TRBJ1-4, with 7 bases fitting TRBD1. Germline V CDR1 and CDR2: WSHSY, SAAADI. This CDR3 contains 15 residues. The junction had 10 bases not matched to a gene; V was cut back by 6 bases and J by 6 bases. As DNA, the CDR3 is TGCGCCAGCAGGCTACAGGGGAAGTGGGATGAAAAACTGTTTTTT. Translated, it gives CASRLQGKWDEKLFF.

The chain combines TRBV25-1 with TRBJ2-2, with a tentative D call TRBD1 (6 bases). The length of the CDR3 is 15 residues. Germline CDR1 and CDR2: MGHDK and SYGVNS. V lost 5 bases and J lost 4, with 14 bases in between. The CDR3 DNA reads as TGTGCCAGCAGTACGGCGGACAGAGGCACCGGGGAGCTGTTTTTT. This sequence encodes CASSTADRGTGELFF.

The chain is built from TRBV2 and TRBJ1-5; D not certain. The CDR3 contains 16 residues. Germline V CDR1 and CDR2: SNHLY, FYNNEI. Deletions cut 0 bases from V and 3 bases from J, with 12 bases between. CDR3: CASSEALQTPNQPQHF. For the CDR3, the DNA is TGTGCCAGCAGTGAAGCGCTACAAACGCCCAATCAGCCCCAGCATTTT.

The rearrangement uses TRBV27 and TRBJ2-5; maybe TRBD1 (5 bases). The CDR3 spans 13 residues. V gave up 3 bases and J gave up 4 bases, with 9 bases separating them. Germline CDR1 is MNHEY and CDR2 is SMNVEV (reference sequence). The CDR3 protein is CASSLGQGETQYF. CDR3 sequence (DNA): TGTGCCAGCAGTTTGGGCCAGGGAGAGACCCAGTACTTC.

The chain links TRBV2 to TRBJ1-2, with D unclear. Per the germline V gene, CDR1 is SNHLY and CDR2 is FYNNEI. The CDR3 is 11 amino acids. Trimming took 3 bases from V and 5 from J, leaving 4 bases between them. CDR3 loop: CASSDRYGYTF. The CDR3 region has the DNA TGTGCCAGCAGTGATCGGTATGGCTACACCTTC.

The gene calls are TRBV9 and TRBJ1-2; tentative D call: TRBD1 (5 bases). From germline, CDR1 is SGDLS and CDR2 YYNGEE. The CDR3 contains 15 residues. Trimming left V 0 bases short and J 2 bases short, with 11 bases between. The CDR3 region is CASSVDPGGNYGYTF. The CDR3 DNA reads TGTGCCAGCAGCGTAGACCCTGGGGGGAACTATGGCTACACCTTC.

The rearrangement joins TRBV6-4 to TRBJ1-2; 7 bases agree with TRBD1. Trimming took 0 bases from V and 5 from J; bases not matched to a gene: 12. The CDR3 spans 17 residues. Germline V gene sequence: CDR1 MRHNA, CDR2 SNTAGT. The CDR3 here is CASSDSKARQGDYGYTF. Here the CDR3 DNA reads TGTGCCAGCAGTGACTCGAAGGCAAGACAGGGAGATTATGGCTACACCTTC.

This rearrangement joins TRBV7-9 to TRBJ2-5, with 7 bases matching TRBD1. Germline values: CDR1 SEHNR, CDR2 FQNEAQ (reference sequence). V gave up 5 bases and J gave up 4 bases; unmatched junction bases: 7. The CDR3 totals 14 residues. This chain's CDR3 is CASSLTGVGETQYF. CDR3 nucleotide sequence: TGTGCCAGCAGCCTAACAGGGGTCGGAGAGACCCAGTACTTC. Using reference TRBV7-9 and TRBJ2-5 for the parts outside the CDR3, the full variable domain is DTGVSQNPRHKITKRGQNVTFRCDPISEHNRLYWYRQTLGQGPEFLTYFQNEAQLEKSRLLSDRFSAERPKGSFSTLEIQRTEQGDSAMYLCASSLTGVGETQYFGPGTRLLVL.

This sequence joins TRBV9 and TRBJ1-2, with D possibly TRBD1 on 5 matching bases. CDR1 SGDLS and CDR2 YYNGEE come from the germline V gene. Trimming shortened V by 3 bases and J by 5 bases, and 8 bases separated the two germline ends. This CDR3 has 12 residues. The CDR3 nucleotides read TGTGCCAGCAGCGCGACAGAGTATGGCTACACCTTC. Protein sequence: CASSATEYGYTF. The variable domain in full, with the rest retrieved from reference TRBV9 and TRBJ1-2, is DSGVTQTPKHLITATGQRVTLRCSPRSGDLSVYWYQQSLDQGLQFLIQYYNGEERAKGNILERFSAQQFPDLHSELNLSSLELGDSALYFCASSATEYGYTFGSGTRLTVV.

V is TRBV10-1 and J is TRBJ2-1, with 14 nucleotides matching TRBD2. The germline CDR1 and CDR2 sequences are WNHNN and SYGVQD (reference sequence). J gave up 7 bases and V 2 bases, and 7 bases lay outside the gene matches. This CDR3 comprises 17 residues. CDR3 protein: CASSEAPTSGGANEQFF. The CDR3 nucleotides read TGCGCCAGCAGTGAGGCCCCGACTAGCGGGGGGGCAAATGAGCAGTTCTTC.

The chain employs TRBV6-1 and TRBJ1-1; no firm D call. V lost 3 bases and J lost 1, with 6 bases in between. Per the germline V gene, CDR1 is MNHNS and CDR2 is SASEGT. The CDR3 loop spans 13 amino acids. CDR3 DNA sequence: TGTGCCAGCAGTGAGAACAGGAACACTGAAGCTTTCTTT. Translation: CASSENRNTEAFF.

The chain has TRBV5-1 and TRBJ1-3; D is perhaps TRBD1 (5 bases). Germline lookup yields CDR1 SGHRS and CDR2 YFSETQ. This CDR3 is built from 14 residues. V gave up 3 bases and J gave up 4 bases, with 11 bases separating them. The CDR3 DNA reads as TGCGCCAGCAGCTCCGAGGGGTCGGGAAACACCATATATTTT. It encodes CASSSEGSGNTIYF.

This sequence joins TRBV19 and TRBJ2-5; 8 bases fit TRBD1. Germline V gives CDR1 LNHDA, CDR2 SQIVND (reference sequence). The CDR3 totals 16 residues. With V trimmed by 1 base and J by 1 base, 5 bases remained unmatched. Here the CDR3 DNA reads TGTGCCAGTAGTATAGGCACCGGGACAGGCCAAGAGACCCAGTACTTC. It translates to CASSIGTGTGQETQYF.

V gene TRBV28 combines with J gene TRBJ2-5, with 10 bases aligning to TRBD2. The V gene end was trimmed by 6 bases and the J gene end by 5 bases; junction bases not matched to a gene: 6. CDR1 is MDHEN and CDR2 is SYDVKM in the germline V gene. This CDR3 region has 14 residues. The DNA for the CDR3 is TGTGCCAGCAGGGGGACTAGCGATCGTGAGACCCAGTACTTC. This sequence encodes CASRGTSDRETQYF.

The rearrangement uses TRBV25-1 and TRBJ2-5; no clear D gene. Germline CDR1 MGHDK, CDR2 SYGVNS. Trimming took off 2 bases at V and 7 bases at J, with 5 bases between the two ends. The CDR3 runs 11 residues. CDR3 sequence: CASSELRTQYF. The CDR3 DNA is TGTGCCAGCAGTGAACTGAGGACCCAGTACTTC. Together with reference TRBV25-1 and TRBJ2-5, the CDR3 gives the full variable domain: EADIYQTPRYLVIGTGKKITLECSQTMGHDKMYWYQQDPGMELHLIHYSYGVNSTEKGDLSSESTVSRIRTEHFPLTLESARPSHTSQYLCASSELRTQYFGPGTRLLVL.

V and J are TRBV19 and TRBJ2-7, with TRBD1 matching over 7 bases. The CDR3 loop spans 16 amino acids. Germline CDR1 LNHDA, CDR2 SQIVND (reference sequence). J was trimmed by 0 bases and V by 6 bases; bases with no gene match: 11. The CDR3 sequence is CASRRAGGDPSYEQYF. For the CDR3, the DNA is TGTGCCAGTAGGAGGGCAGGGGGTGATCCCTCCTACGAGCAGTACTTC.